A selection of T cell receptor beta chains follows, all from one sample in a study of regulatory T cells in long-lasting Graves disease. Each CDR3 protein is one row after TCRdb ran MiXCR on the multiplex PCR reads. In the table there are more than 400,000 distinct CDR3 sequences, 15% to 20% of which are singletons. The same sample was also studied in work on T cells in Graves' hyperthyroidism and ophthalmopathy.

This material consisted of peripheral blood mononuclear cells (PBMCs), taken at new diagnosis, from a patient treated with antithyroid drugs. The receptors here all came from a middle-aged man with Graves disease. CDR3s include the opening cysteine and the closing phenylalanine or tryptophan. The order of the fields is J gene, V gene, clone size, D gene, CDR3 DNA, CDR3 protein. The D gene is left open where the match is weak. Only some rows state a clone size, as once, few, many or a class for expanded clones.

TRBJ2-2	TRBV6-2/TRBV6-3	NA	TRBD1	TGTGCCAGCAGCACAGGGGCCCTGAACACCGGGGAGCTGTTTTTT	CASSTGALNTGELFF
TRBJ1-5	TRBV5-5	few	NA	TGTGCCAGCAGCCCTCAGGATAGCAATCAGCCCCAGCATTTT	CASSPQDSNQPQHF
TRBJ1-5	TRBV27	few	NA	TGTGCCAGCGGGGGGTCTCAGCCCCAGCATTTT	CASGGSQPQHF
TRBJ2-5	TRBV7-2	many	NA	TGTGCCAGCAGCCAACCGGGCCCATGGGAAGAGACCCAGTACTTC	CASSQPGPWEETQYF
TRBJ2-6	TRBV7-9	few	NA	TGTGCCAGCAGCCTGTTTCGAGTCACCAGGGGAGTACGGTCTGGGGCCAACGTCCTGACTTTC	CASSLFRVTRGVRSGANVLTF
TRBJ1-4	TRBV28	NA	NA	TGTGCCAGCAACAGGATAAAAGAAAAACTGTTTTTT	CASNRIKEKLFF
TRBJ2-1	TRBV6-1	few	NA	TGTGCCAGCAGATTCACTGGGTACAATGAGCAGTTCTTC	CASRFTGYNEQFF
TRBJ2-7	TRBV28	many	TRBD2	TGTGCCAGCAGTTTAGGGACTAGCTCCCCCTACGAGCAGTACTTC	CASSLGTSSPYEQYF
TRBJ2-1	TRBV7-9	many	NA	TGTGTCACGAAGCACGAGCAGTTCTTC	CVTKHEQFF
TRBJ2-5	TRBV3-1	NA	TRBD2	TGTGCCAGCAGCCTCGGGAAAGCGGGAGGTCTTGAGACCCAGTACTTC	CASSLGKAGGLETQYF
TRBJ2-4	TRBV28	many	TRBD2	TGTGCCAGCAGTTTATCCGCTAGCGGGAGTATGAAAAACATTCAGTACTTC	CASSLSASGSMKNIQYF
TRBJ2-7	TRBV2	NA	TRBD2	TGTGCCAGCTCCCGGCGGGGCGGGAGTGGATACGAGCAGTACTTC	CASSRRGGSGYEQYF
TRBJ2-7	TRBV3-1	many	NA	TGTGCCAGCAGCCAAAGCCACAGATCCTACGAGCAGTACTTC	CASSQSHRSYEQYF
TRBJ2-1	TRBV6-1	many	TRBD1	TGTGCCAGCACCCAGGGGGCGCGGGAGCAGTTCTTC	CASTQGAREQFF
TRBJ2-7	TRBV4-1	NA	NA	TGCGCCAGCAGCCAAGACCCCGGGGGAAGCCACGAGCAGTACTTC	CASSQDPGGSHEQYF
TRBJ2-1	TRBV20-1	NA	NA	TGCAGTGCTAGATTCCCCCAGGAGCAGTTCTTC	CSARFPQEQFF
TRBJ2-3	TRBV27	few	NA	TGTGCCAGCAGTTTATTCGGCCTAGATACGCAGTATTTT	CASSLFGLDTQYF
TRBJ2-5	TRBV27	few	NA	TGTGCCAGCAGTTTGAACTACGGGGTGGAGACCCAGTACTTC	CASSLNYGVETQYF
TRBJ2-7	TRBV27	NA	TRBD2	TGTGCCAGCAGTGTAGCGGGAGGGCCGTACGAGCAGTACTTC	CASSVAGGPYEQYF
TRBJ2-3	TRBV13	NA	TRBD2	TGTGCCAGCAGCTTGGAGGCTAGCGGGAGTGGGTCAGGTACGCAGTATTTT	CASSLEASGSGSGTQYF
TRBJ2-3	TRBV7-9	many	NA	TGTGCCAGCAGCTTAAGCACAGCTACAGATACGCAGTATTTT	CASSLSTATDTQYF
TRBJ2-1	TRBV6-1	NA	TRBD2	TGTGCCAGCACCGATAGCGGGACGAGCTCCTACAATGAGCAGTTCTTC	CASTDSGTSSYNEQFF
TRBJ2-7	TRBV20-1	many	TRBD2	TGCAGTGCTAGAGTAAGGGGAGGGCCTCATCGAGGCGAGCAGTACTTC	CSARVRGGPHRGEQYF
TRBJ2-1	TRBV2	many	TRBD1	TGTGCCAGCAGTGTGTATGGTAGGGGGCCCGGTGAGCAGTTCTTC	CASSVYGRGPGEQFF
TRBJ2-7	TRBV9	many	NA	TGTGCCAGCAGCGTAGCTCCACAGGGATCTTACGAGCAGTACTTC	CASSVAPQGSYEQYF
TRBJ2-1	TRBV28	many	TRBD2	TGTGCCAGCAGTACGGGACTACCGAATGAGCAGTTCTTC	CASSTGLPNEQFF
TRBJ1-2	TRBV28	many	TRBD1	TGTGCCAGCAGTCCAGGACAGGCGGTCTATGGCTACACCTTC	CASSPGQAVYGYTF
TRBJ2-1	TRBV29-1	many	TRBD2	TGCAGCGCTAGACTAGCGGGAGATGTGTACAATGAGCAGTTCTTC	CSARLAGDVYNEQFF
TRBJ2-3	TRBV20-1	many	TRBD2	TGCAGTGCGGGGGTGGCTAGCGGTACTATCACAGATACGCAGTATTTT	CSAGVASGTITDTQYF
TRBJ2-1	TRBV6-1	many	NA	TGTGCCAGTGGGATATGGGACGGGAGCAATGAGCAGTTCTTC	CASGIWDGSNEQFF
TRBJ1-3	TRBV28	many	TRBD1	TGTGCCAGCAGTGGGACAGAACCGATCTCTGGAAACACCATATATTTT	CASSGTEPISGNTIYF
TRBJ1-4	TRBV30	many	NA	TGTGCCTGGAGTTCGCCGGGACCCCAAAGGGAAAAACTGTTTTTT	CAWSSPGPQREKLFF
TRBJ2-7	TRBV11-2	many	TRBD1	TGTGCCAGCAGCTTCTTTCCGGACAGGGGGTATGCTAACGAGCAGTACTTC	CASSFFPDRGYANEQYF
TRBJ2-7	TRBV2	many	TRBD1	TGTGCCAGCAGAGAGGGACAGGGTGATCTCTACGAGCAGTACTTC	CASREGQGDLYEQYF
TRBJ2-1	TRBV4-1	many	NA	TGCGCCAGCAGCCAAGATCAAGGACTATACAATGAGCAGTTCTTC	CASSQDQGLYNEQFF
TRBJ2-2	TRBV7-6	NA	NA	TGTGCCAGCAGCGGTCTACAGGCTTCCACCGGGGAGCTGTTTTTT	CASSGLQASTGELFF
TRBJ1-2	TRBV4-1	NA	NA	TGCGCCAGCAGCCAAGGGGGCAGTAACTATGGCTACACCTTC	CASSQGGSNYGYTF